Following are 3 T cell receptor beta chains from one sample sequenced in a study of T-cell reconstitution after alpha-beta-depleted transplantation in children. Unique molecular identifiers featured in how the TCRbeta library was prepared. TCRdb fed the PCR reads into MiXCR, producing one record per CDR3 protein. The table lists around 480,000 distinct CDR3 sequences, 30% to 35% of them singletons, with around 2.4% in the top ten. Material: PBMCs from the stem cell graft donor, obtained from the stem cell graft. Receptor source: a human donor who donated a stem cell graft to a child with aplastic anemia.

This chain connects TRBV29-1 to TRBJ2-3; maybe TRBD1 (5 bases). Trimming pared 2 bases from V and 2 bases from J, leaving 8 bases between. Germline V gene lookup returns CDR1 SQVTM and CDR2 ANQGSEA. CDR3 size: 13 residues. The CDR3 is CSVEPGNTDTQYF. DNA of the CDR3: TGCAGCGTTGAACCAGGGAACACAGATACGCAGTATTTT.

CDR3 sequence reads: CASSLAGGALDEQFF. The CDR3 nucleotides read TGTGCCAGCAGCTTGGCGGGAGGGGCCCTCGATGAGCAGTTCTTC. The chain has TRBV7-2 and TRBJ2-1; 9 nucleotides match TRBD2. Germline V gene sequence: CDR1 SGHTA, CDR2 FQGNSA. The CDR3 consists of 15 residues. V shed 3 bases and J 8 bases; nucleotides not matched to a gene: 8.

This clonotype came up a few times. The chain is built from TRBV27 and TRBJ1-5; D remains ambiguous. In germline, CDR1 is MNHEY, CDR2 SMNVEV (reference sequence). The germline V and J ends were trimmed by 2 bases and 3 bases, with 14 bases remaining between them. There are 16 residues in the CDR3. The DNA for the CDR3 is TGTGCCAGCAGTTTACTGGTCCCGGTGAACAATCAGCCCCAGCATTTT. Translated: CASSLLVPVNNQPQHF.